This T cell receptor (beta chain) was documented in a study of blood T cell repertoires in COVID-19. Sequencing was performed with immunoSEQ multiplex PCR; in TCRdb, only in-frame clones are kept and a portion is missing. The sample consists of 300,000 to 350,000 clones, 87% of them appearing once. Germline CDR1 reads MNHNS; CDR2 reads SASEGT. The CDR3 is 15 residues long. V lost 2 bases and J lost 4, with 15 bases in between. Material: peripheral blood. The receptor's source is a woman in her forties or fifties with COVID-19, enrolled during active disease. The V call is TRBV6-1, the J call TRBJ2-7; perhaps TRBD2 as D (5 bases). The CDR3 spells CASSEIPGSAYEQYF. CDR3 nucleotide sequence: TGTGCCAGCAGTGAAATTCCGGGATCAGCGTACGAGCAGTACTTC.